The clone carrying this TCR beta chain was counted only a few times. In the authors' workflow: Cell counts per sample came from amplifying reference gene primers. TCRdb's copy holds only in-frame clones and misses some; the assay was immunoSEQ multiplex PCR. V and J calls and clone size are those listed in that table; D and trimming were worked out from the DNA. The sample yields around 180,000 clones, approximately 82% seen once. The CDR3 is made up of 13 amino acids. From germline, CDR1 is SGDLS and CDR2 YYNGEE. V dropped 0 bases and J dropped 5 bases, with 8 bases sitting between them. These data come from a study of blood T cell repertoires in COVID-19. The overall study: The origin of the acute and convalescent COVID-19 samples was the United States, Italy and Spain. T cells, B-cell-depleted T cells, or PBMCs supplied cDNA or gDNA.

The specimen was peripheral blood. The chain couples TRBV9 to TRBJ1-1; D ambiguous. This TCR derives from a woman at least 80 years old with active or convalescent COVID-19. CDR3 in amino acids: CASSVGPLTEAFF. The CDR3 DNA follows: TGTGCCAGCAGCGTAGGCCCTCTAACTGAAGCTTTCTTT.